The T cell receptor beta chain described here comes from a study of T cell changes during pregnancy in multiple sclerosis. Sequencing was performed with immunoSEQ multiplex PCR; in TCRdb, only in-frame clones are kept and a portion is missing. This sample has 55,000 to 75,000 clones; 90% to 95% occur once, and the top ten carry 1% to 1.5%. CDR3 length: 12 residues. The trim removed 5 bases at V and 2 bases at J, leaving 0 bases unmatched. Germline lookup yields CDR1 GTSNPN and CDR2 SVGIG (reference sequence). This TCR was recovered from a female donor in good health, enrolled as a control in a pregnancy study. This chain uses TRBV30 with TRBJ1-2; 9 nucleotides line up with TRBD1. Sequenced material: peripheral blood, taken after pregnancy. The CDR3 loop is CAWGQGNYGYTF. The DNA for the CDR3 is TGTGCCTGGGGACAGGGGAACTATGGCTACACCTTC.